These T cell receptor beta chains were read from a single sample in a study of OX40 agonist ivuxolimab in advanced cancers. Clones were sequenced by immunoSEQ multiplex PCR, and TCRdb holds only the in-frame ones, with some missing. The data contain tens of thousands of clones, 70% to 90% of them singletons. Sequencing was performed on CD4+ or CD8+ T cells sorted from blood, taken in a trial of the OX40 agonist ivuxolimab. Receptors were obtained from an adult with an advanced solid tumor such as melanoma, head and neck, liver or kidney cancer. The CDR3 runs from the conserved cysteine through the conserved F or W. The order of the fields is V gene, CDR3 protein.

TRBV6-6,CASSSGTSGSYEQYF
TRBV5-6,CASSFGGAYEQYF
TRBV5-6,CASSWTASAGNSPLHF
TRBV29-1,CSVGDRDAGELFF
TRBV11-2,CASSSGLAGSGAQYF
TRBV27,CASRDRVLSYEQYF
TRBV11-3,CASSFQGPNTGELFF
TRBV10-3,CAASGVGDTQYF
TRBV6-6,CASSYSRQSGAFF
TRBV9,CASSSRGLNTGELFF
TRBV7-9,CASSRDKHYEQYF
TRBV30,CAWSALGTVNTEAFF
TRBV19,CASRGPPSTNEKLFF
TRBV27,CASSPTVRGFTDTQYF
TRBV4-3,CASSQDSGPGNTIYF
TRBV4-2,CASSQAGSGRARAEQFF
TRBV6-5,CASGTGGAGNTEAFF
TRBV11-2,CASRRTGGGNTGELFF